This T cell receptor (beta chain) derives from a study of tumor-infiltrating lymphocytes in primary liver carcinoma. Whole-study context: Subjects presented with primary liver carcinoma managed by surgical resection.

Concerning this clonotype itself: Mismatch with germline at one junction end may stem from a read error.

The CDR3 extends over 17 amino acids. Looked up from germline, CDR1 is MNHEY and CDR2 is SVGAGI. The study extracted blood RNA from unsorted whole blood and also extracted germline DNA. The input was approximately 0.45 ug total RNA; TCR beta cDNA was made from it with a constant-region primer. Libraries for TCR beta were built through three nested multiplex PCR rounds, which together made up a slightly modified ARM-PCR procedure. The opening two PCR rounds, approximately 10 cycles each, paired TRBV1-TRBV30 forward primers with a C-beta reverse primer. TCRdb reprocessed the multiplex PCR reads via MiXCR and lists one record per CDR3 protein. The table records 330,000 or so distinct CDR3 sequences, less than 65% of them present only once.

Sequenced input: peripheral blood. This receptor was taken from a man aged 35 to 55 with primary liver carcinoma and hepatitis B virus infection. The chain links TRBV6-5 to TRBJ2-2; D is perhaps TRBD1 or TRBD2 (7 bases each). The chain's CDR3 is CASSYITLAEGAGELFF. CDR3 sequence (DNA): TGTGCCAGCAGTTACATAACCCTAGCGGAGGGGGCCGGTGAGCTGTTTTTT.